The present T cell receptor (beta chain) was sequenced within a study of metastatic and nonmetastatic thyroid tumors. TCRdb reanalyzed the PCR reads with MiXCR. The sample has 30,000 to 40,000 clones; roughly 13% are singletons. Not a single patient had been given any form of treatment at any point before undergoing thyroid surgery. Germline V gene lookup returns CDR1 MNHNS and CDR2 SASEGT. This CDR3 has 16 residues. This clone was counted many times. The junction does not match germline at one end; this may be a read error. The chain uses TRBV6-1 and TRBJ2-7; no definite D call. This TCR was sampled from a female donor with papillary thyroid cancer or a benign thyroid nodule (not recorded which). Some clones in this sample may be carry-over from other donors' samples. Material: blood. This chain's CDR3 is CASSPPTGPVAYGQYF. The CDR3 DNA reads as TGTGCCAGCAGTCCCCCCACGGGCCCCGTGGCCTACGGGCAGTACTTC.